This TCR beta chain came from a study of shared clonotypes between healthy human individuals. Study as a whole: The plates for each donor numbered three CD4 naive, three CD4 memory, two CD8 naive and one CD8 memory.

Recent acute infections and vaccinations were absent in the healthy HIV-negative adult donors. CD45RA-negative memory and CD45RA+ naive subsets were split from the CD4+ cells. It was at deep level that the assay was run. Assay used: immunoSEQ multiplex PCR; TCRdb lists only in-frame clones, some missing. The sample contains about 730,000 clones, 55% to 75% of which appear only once. Germline assignment: CDR1 SGHAT and CDR2 FQNNGV. The junction had 6 bases not matched to a gene; V was cut back by 0 bases and J by 6 bases. This CDR3 is built from 16 residues. This clone was found a few times. The origin of this receptor is a woman aged 30 to 39 in good health. The specimen was memory CD4+ T cells sorted from blood. Sample subset: CD45RA-negative fraction. This sequence joins TRBV11-2 and TRBJ2-7; TRBD1 matches 12 bases. The CDR3 protein is CASSLDHGTGGSEQYF. The CDR3 coding sequence is TGTGCCAGCAGCTTAGATCACGGGACAGGGGGCAGCGAGCAGTACTTC.